This T cell receptor beta chain is drawn from a study of cytomegalovirus exposure and HLA in healthy donors. Study-level results: High specificity and sensitivity for cytomegalovirus status were reported for the classifier. Within the 90 to 150 validation repertoires, first-cohort TCR clusters tended to co-occur, according to a later analysis.

V trimming: 0 bases; J trimming: 4 bases; junction bases outside the gene matches: 11. This CDR3 has 19 residues. Germline CDR1 is LGHNA and CDR2 is YSLEER. About this clone itself: Its antigen is undetermined.

Libraries were prepared by immunoSEQ multiplex PCR; TCRdb keeps only in-frame clonotypes and omits some of them. The sample contains fewer than 200,000 clones, approximately 96% of which appear only once. The sequence came from a woman aged 18-35 years in good health and CMV-seronegative. The sequenced material came from PBMCs. The rearrangement uses TRBV4-3 and TRBJ1-3; 11 nucleotides match TRBD1. DNA of the CDR3: TGCGCCAGCAGCCAAGAGCGGACAGGGGGCTTGTCTTTCGGAAACACCATATATTTT. The encoded protein is CASSQERTGGLSFGNTIYF.